One sample yielded the 3 T cell receptor beta chains listed below, sequenced in a study of cytomegalovirus exposure and HLA in healthy donors. The PCR contained 60 Vbeta and 13 Jbeta primers. This table comes from immunoSEQ multiplex PCR, and its TCRdb copy is limited to in-frame clones, with some not included. The sample has 200,000 to 250,000 clones, 77% seen once. Material for sequencing was PBMCs. The receptors come from a woman aged 60-75 years in good health and CMV-seropositive.

A single count supports this clone. V usage is TRBV5-5 and J usage is TRBJ1-1; D is uncertain. Germline values: CDR1 SGHKS, CDR2 YYEKEE (reference sequence). This CDR3 has 16 residues. Trimming removed 1 base at V and 0 bases at J, with 13 bases between. For the CDR3, the DNA is TGTGCCAGCAGCTTGATCTGGTCGACATTGAACACTGAAGCTTTCTTT. Its translation is CASSLIWSTLNTEAFF.

As for this clone: In the same sample, other DNA sequences code for this CDR3. The chain employs TRBV5-1 and TRBJ2-3; TRBD2 aligns across 14 bases. Germline V gene sequence: CDR1 SGHRS, CDR2 YFSETQ. CDR3 length: 16 amino acids. With V trimmed by 4 bases and J by 1 base, 2 bases remained unmatched. CDR3 sequence (DNA): TGCGCCAGCAGCCTGGGACTAGCGGGGGGCACAGATACGCAGTATTTT. This codes for CASSLGLAGGTDTQYF.

This chain connects TRBV6-1 to TRBJ2-1, with a weak D call TRBD2 (6 bases). The CDR3 contains 15 residues. V lost 3 bases and J lost 7, with 16 bases in between. Germline-derived CDR1 and CDR2 are MNHNS and SASEGT. The CDR3 sequence: CASSEVGEGRNEQFF. In DNA form, the CDR3 reads TGTGCCAGCAGTGAGGTGGGAGAAGGGAGGAATGAGCAGTTCTTC.